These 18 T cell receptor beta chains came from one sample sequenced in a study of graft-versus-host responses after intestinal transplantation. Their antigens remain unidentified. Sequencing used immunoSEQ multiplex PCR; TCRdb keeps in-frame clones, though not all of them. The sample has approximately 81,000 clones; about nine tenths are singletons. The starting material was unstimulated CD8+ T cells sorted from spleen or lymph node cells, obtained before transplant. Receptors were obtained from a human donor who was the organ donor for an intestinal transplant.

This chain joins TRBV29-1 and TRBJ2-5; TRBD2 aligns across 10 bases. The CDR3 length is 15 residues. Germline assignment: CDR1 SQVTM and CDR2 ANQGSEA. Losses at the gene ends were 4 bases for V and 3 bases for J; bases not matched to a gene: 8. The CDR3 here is CSVGSGGAFEETQYF. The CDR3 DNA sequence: TGCAGCGTTGGAAGCGGGGGGGCATTCGAAGAGACCCAGTACTTC.

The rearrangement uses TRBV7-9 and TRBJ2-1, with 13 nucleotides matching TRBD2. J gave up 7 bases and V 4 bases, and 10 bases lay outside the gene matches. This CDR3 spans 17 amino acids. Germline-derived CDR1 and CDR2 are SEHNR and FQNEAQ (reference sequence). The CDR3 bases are TGTGCCAGCAGCTCACTAGCGGGGGGGCCGAGGGAAAATGAGCAGTTCTTC. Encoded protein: CASSSLAGGPRENEQFF.

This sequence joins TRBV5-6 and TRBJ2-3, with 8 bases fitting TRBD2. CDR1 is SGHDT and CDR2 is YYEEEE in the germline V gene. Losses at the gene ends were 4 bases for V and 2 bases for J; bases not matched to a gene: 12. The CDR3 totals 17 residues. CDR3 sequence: CASSAKVTSDLTDTQYF. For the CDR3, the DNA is TGTGCCAGCAGCGCGAAGGTGACTAGCGATCTCACAGATACGCAGTATTTT.

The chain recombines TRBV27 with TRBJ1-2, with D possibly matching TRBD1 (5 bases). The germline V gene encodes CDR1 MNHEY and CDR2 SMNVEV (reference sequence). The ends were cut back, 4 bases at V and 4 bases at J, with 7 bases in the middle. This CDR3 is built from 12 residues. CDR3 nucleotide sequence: TGTGCCAGCAGTTCAGGGATCTATGGCTACACCTTC. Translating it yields CASSSGIYGYTF.

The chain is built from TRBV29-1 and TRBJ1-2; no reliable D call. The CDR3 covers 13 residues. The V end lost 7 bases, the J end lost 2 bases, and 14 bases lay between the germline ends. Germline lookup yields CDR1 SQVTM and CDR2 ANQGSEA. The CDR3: CSGLDGENYGYTF. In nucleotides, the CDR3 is TGCAGCGGTCTAGATGGGGAGAACTATGGCTACACCTTC.

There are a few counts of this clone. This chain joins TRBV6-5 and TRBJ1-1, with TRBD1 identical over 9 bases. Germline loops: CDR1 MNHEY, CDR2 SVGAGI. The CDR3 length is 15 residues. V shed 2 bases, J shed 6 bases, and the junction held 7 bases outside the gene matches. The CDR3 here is CASSYTSGTGSEAFF. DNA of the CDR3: TGTGCCAGCAGTTACACTTCCGGGACAGGGTCTGAAGCTTTCTTT.

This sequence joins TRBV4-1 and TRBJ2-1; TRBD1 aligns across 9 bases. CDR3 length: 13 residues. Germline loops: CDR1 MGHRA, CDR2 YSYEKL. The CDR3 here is CAAGTGTYNEQFF. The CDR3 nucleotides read TGCGCAGCGGGGACAGGGACGTACAATGAGCAGTTCTTC.

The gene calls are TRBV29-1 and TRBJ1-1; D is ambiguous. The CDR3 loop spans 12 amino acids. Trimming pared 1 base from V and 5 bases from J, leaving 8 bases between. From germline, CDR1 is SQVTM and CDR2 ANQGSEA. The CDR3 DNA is TGCAGCGTTGAAGGGACGGAAACTGAAGCTTTCTTT. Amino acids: CSVEGTETEAFF.

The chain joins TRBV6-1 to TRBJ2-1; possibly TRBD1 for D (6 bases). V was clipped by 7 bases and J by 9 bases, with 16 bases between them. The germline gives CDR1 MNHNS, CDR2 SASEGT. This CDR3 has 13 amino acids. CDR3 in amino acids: CASKNPQGSEQFF. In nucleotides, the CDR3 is TGTGCCAGCAAAAACCCCCAGGGGAGTGAGCAGTTCTTC.

CDR3 sequence reads: CASSFSTGNQETQYF. The CDR3 DNA follows: TGTGCCAGCAGCTTCTCGACAGGGAACCAAGAGACCCAGTACTTC. The chain has TRBV7-9 and TRBJ2-5, with 7 bases that match TRBD1. Trimming cost V 3 bases and J 0 bases; bases outside gene matches: 4. The V gene's germline CDR1 is SEHNR and CDR2 FQNEAQ (reference sequence). The length of the CDR3 is 15 residues.

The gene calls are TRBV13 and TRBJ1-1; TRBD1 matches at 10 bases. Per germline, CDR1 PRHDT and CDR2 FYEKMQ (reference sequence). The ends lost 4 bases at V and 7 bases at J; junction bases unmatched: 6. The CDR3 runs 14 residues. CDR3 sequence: CASSSPGQGIEAFF. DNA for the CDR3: TGTGCCAGCAGCTCCCCGGGACAGGGGATTGAAGCTTTCTTT. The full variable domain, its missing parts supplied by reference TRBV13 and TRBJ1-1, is AAGVIQSPRHLIKEKRETATLKCYPIPRHDTVYWYQQGPGQDPQFLISFYEKMQSDKGSIPDRFSAQQFSDYHSELNMSSLELGDSALYFCASSSPGQGIEAFFGQGTRLTVV.

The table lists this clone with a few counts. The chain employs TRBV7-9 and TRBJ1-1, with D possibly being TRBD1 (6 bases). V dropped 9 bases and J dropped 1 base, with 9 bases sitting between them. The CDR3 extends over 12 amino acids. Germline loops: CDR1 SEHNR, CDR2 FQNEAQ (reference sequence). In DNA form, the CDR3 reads TGTGCCAGTTTAGGGGGGAACACTGAAGCTTTCTTT. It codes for CASLGGNTEAFF.

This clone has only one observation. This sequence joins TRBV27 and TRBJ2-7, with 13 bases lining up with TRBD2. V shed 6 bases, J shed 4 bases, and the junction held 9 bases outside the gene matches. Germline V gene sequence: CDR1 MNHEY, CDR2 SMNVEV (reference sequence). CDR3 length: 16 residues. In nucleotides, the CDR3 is TGTGCCAGCAGGGTACTAGCGGGGGGGTCGGGGTACGAGCAGTACTTC. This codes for CASRVLAGGSGYEQYF.

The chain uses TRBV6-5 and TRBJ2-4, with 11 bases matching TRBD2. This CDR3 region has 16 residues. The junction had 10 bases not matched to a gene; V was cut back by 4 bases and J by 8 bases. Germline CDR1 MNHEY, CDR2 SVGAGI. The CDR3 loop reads CASSSYSGGERDIQYF. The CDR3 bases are TGTGCCAGCAGTTCCTATAGCGGGGGGGAAAGAGACATTCAGTACTTC.

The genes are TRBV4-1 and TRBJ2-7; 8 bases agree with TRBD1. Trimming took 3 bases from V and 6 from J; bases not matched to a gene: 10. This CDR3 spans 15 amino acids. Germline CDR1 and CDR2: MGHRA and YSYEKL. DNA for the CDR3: TGCGCCAGCAGCCAGCTCCGGACAGGGAGTGGCGAGCAGTACTTC. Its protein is CASSQLRTGSGEQYF.

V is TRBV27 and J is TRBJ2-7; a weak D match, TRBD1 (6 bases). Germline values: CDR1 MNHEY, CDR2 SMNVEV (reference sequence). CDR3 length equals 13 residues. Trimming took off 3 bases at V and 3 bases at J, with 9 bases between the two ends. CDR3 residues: CASSLQGYYEQYF. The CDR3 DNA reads TGTGCCAGCAGTTTGCAGGGGTACTACGAGCAGTACTTC.

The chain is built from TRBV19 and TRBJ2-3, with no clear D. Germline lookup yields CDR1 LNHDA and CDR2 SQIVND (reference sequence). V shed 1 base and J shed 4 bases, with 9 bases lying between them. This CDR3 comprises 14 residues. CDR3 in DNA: TGTGCCAGTAGTATAGGGGGTACGTCAGATACGCAGTATTTT. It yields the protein CASSIGGTSDTQYF.

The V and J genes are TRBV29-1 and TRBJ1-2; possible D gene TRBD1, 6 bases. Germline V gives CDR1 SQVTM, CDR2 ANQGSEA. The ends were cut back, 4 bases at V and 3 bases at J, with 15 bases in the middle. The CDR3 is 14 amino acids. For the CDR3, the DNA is TGCAGCGTTGGAGGGGGAGTTGAGGACTATGGCTACACCTTC. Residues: CSVGGGVEDYGYTF.